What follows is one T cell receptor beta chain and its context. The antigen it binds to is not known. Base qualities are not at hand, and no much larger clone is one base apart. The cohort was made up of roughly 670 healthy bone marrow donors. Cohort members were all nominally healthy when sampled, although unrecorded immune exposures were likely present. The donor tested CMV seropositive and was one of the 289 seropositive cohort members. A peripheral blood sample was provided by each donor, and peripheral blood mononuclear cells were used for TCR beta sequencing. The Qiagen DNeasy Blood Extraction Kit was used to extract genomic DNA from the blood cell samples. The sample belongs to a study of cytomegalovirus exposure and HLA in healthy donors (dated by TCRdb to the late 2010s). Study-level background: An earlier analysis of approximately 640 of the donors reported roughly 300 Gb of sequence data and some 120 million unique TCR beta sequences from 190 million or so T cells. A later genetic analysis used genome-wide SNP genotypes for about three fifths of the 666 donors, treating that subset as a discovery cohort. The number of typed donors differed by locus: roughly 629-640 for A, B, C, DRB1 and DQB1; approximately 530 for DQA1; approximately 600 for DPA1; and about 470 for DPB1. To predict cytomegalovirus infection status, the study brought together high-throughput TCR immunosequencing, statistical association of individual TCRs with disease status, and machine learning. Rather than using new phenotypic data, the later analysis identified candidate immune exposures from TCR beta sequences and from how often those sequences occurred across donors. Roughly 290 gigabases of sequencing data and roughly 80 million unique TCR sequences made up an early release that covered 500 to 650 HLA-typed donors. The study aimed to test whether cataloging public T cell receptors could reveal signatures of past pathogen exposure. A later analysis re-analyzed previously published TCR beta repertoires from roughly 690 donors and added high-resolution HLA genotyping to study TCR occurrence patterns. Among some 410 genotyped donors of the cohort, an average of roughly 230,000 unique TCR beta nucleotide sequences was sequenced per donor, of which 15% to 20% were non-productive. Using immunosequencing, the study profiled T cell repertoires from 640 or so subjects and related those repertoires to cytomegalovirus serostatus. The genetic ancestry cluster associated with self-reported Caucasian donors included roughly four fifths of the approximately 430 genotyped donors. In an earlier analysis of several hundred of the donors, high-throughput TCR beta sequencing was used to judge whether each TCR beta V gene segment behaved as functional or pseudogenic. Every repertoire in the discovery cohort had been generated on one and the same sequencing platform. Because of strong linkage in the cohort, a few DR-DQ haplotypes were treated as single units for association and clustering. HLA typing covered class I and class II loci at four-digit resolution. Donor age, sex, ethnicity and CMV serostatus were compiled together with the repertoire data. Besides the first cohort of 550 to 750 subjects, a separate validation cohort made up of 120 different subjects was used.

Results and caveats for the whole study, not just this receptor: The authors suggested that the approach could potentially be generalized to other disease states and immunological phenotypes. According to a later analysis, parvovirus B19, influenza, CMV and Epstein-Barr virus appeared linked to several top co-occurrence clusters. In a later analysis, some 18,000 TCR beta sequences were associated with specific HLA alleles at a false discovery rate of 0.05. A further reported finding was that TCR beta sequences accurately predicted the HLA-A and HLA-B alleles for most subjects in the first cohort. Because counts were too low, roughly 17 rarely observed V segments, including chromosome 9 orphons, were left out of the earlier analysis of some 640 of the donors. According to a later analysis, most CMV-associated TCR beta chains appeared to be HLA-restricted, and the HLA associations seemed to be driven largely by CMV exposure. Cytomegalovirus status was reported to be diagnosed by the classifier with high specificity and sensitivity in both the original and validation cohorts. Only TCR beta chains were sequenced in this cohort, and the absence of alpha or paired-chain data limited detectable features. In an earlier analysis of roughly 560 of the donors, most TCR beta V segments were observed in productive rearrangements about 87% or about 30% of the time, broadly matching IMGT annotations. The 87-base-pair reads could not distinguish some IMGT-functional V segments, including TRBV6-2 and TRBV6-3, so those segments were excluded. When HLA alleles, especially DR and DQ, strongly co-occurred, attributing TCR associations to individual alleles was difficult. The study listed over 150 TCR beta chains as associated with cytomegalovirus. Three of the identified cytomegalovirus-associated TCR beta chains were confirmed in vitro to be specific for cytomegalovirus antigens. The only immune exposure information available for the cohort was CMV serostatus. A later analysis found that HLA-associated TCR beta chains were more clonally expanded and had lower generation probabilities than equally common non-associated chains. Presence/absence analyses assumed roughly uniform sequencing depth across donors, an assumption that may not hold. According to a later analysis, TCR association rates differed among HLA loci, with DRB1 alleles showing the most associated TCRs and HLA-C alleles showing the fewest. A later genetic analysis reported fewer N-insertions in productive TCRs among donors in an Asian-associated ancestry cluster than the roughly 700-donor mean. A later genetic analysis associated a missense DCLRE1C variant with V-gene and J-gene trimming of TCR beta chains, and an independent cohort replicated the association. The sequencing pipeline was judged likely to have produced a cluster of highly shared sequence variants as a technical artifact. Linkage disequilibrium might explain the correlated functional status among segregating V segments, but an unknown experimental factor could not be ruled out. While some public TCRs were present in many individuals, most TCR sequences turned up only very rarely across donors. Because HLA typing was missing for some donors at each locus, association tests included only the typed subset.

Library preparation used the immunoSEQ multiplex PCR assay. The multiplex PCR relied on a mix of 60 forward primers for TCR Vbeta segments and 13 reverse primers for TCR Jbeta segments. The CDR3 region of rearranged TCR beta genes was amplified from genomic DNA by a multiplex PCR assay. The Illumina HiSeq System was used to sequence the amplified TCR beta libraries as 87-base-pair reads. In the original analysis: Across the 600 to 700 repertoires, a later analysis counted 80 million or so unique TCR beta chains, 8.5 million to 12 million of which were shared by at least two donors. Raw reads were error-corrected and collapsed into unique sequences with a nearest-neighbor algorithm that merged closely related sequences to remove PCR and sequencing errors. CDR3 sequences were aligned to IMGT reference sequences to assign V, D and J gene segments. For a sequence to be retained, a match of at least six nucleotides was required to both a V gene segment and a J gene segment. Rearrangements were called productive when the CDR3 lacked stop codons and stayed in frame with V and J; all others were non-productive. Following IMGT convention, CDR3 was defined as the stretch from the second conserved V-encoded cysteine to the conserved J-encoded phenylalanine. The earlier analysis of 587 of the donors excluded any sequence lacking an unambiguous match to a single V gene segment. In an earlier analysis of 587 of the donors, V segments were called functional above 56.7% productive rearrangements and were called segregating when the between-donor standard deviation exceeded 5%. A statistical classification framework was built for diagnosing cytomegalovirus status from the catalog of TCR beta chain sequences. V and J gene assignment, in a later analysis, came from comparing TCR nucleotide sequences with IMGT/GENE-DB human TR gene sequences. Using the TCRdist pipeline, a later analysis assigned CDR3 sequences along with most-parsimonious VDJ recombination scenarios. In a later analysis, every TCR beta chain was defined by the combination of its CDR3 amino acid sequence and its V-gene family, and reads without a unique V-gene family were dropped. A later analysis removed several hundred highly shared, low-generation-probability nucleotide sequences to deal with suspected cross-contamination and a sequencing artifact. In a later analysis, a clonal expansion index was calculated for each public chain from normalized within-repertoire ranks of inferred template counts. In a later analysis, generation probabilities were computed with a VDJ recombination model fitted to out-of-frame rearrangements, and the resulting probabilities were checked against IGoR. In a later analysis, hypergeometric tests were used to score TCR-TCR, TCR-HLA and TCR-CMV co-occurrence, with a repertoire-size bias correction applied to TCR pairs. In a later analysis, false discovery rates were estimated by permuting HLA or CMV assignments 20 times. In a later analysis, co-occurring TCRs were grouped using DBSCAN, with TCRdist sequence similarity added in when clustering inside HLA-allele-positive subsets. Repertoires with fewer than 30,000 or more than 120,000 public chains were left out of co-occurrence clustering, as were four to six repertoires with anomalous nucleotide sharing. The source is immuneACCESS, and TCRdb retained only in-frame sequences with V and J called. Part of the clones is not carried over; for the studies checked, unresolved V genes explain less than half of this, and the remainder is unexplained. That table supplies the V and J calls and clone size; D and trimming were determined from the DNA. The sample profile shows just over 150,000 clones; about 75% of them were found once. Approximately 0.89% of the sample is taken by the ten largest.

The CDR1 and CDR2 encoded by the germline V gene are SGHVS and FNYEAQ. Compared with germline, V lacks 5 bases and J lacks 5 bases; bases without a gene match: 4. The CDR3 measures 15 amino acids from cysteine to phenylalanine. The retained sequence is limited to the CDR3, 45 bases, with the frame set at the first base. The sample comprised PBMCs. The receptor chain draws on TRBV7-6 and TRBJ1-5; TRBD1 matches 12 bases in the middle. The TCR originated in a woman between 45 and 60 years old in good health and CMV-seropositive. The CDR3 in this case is CASSLGTGGDQPQHF. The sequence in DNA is TGTGCCAGCAGCCTGGGGACAGGGGGCGATCAGCCCCAGCATTTT.